The next 8 T cell receptor beta chains were all read from a single sample in a study of T cells in Graves' hyperthyroidism and ophthalmopathy. TCR beta CDR3 sequences were amplified from RNA transcripts. The HTBI set primed first-round TCR CDR3 RT-PCR. One entry per CDR3 protein results from TCRdb running MiXCR on the multiplex PCR reads. This sample has 500,000 or so distinct CDR3 sequences; approximately 17% occur once, and the top ten carry 15% to 20%. Sample: blood. These receptors were collected from a woman aged 18-30 years with Graves' ophthalmopathy.

Details on this clonotype: A much larger clone lies one base from this, so it may be a read error. The chain recombines TRBV20-1 with TRBJ2-5; D perhaps matches TRBD2 (6 bases). This CDR3 region has 13 residues. V lost 3 bases and J lost 9, with 17 bases in between. Germline V gene data show CDR1 as DFQATT and CDR2 as SNEGSKA (reference sequence). CDR3 nucleotides: TGCAGTGCTAGGGGGACCCGTAGGGAGGCCCAGTACTTC. It yields the protein CSARGTRREAQYF.

This clonotype was detected ten times or more. The chain joins TRBV2 to TRBJ1-1; D possibly corresponds to TRBD1 (6 bases). The V gene's germline CDR1 is SNHLY and CDR2 FYNNEI. V lost 6 bases and J 3 bases, leaving 11 bases between the germline ends. This CDR3 is 13 amino acids long. CDR3 loop: CASSSRTDTEAFF. DNA for the CDR3: TGTGCCAGCAGCTCCAGGACAGACACTGAAGCTTTCTTT.

This clonotype occurred a few times. This chain links TRBV5-6 with TRBJ2-1, with 14 positions matching TRBD2. V was pared by 3 bases and J by 4 bases, with 9 bases of the junction left unmatched. Germline V gene lookup returns CDR1 SGHDT and CDR2 YYEEEE. The CDR3 sequence is 18 residues long. CDR3 protein: CASSSTTSGGAGYNEQFF. The CDR3 DNA reads TGTGCCAGCAGCTCAACGACTAGCGGGGGGGCCGGATACAATGAGCAGTTCTTC.

This clonotype was recorded at least ten times. This sequence joins TRBV28 and TRBJ1-2; D is undetermined. Germline CDR1 reads MDHEN; CDR2 reads SYDVKM. The CDR3 is 15 amino acids. Between the trimmed V and J ends, which lost 5 bases and 8 bases, there was a span of 21 bases. The CDR3 DNA sequence: TGTGCCAGCAGTCCCCCGTTGGTGGAGTTGGGAGGCTACACCTTC. Protein: CASSPPLVELGGYTF.

This clonotype was observed a handful of times. The V call is TRBV2, the J call TRBJ2-5; TRBD2 matches at 7 bases. The J segment lost 7 bases and the V segment lost 7 bases, leaving 15 bases of the junction unmatched. The CDR3 sequence is 15 residues long. Germline CDR1 is SNHLY and CDR2 is FYNNEI. The CDR3 spells CASTPLSGAAGTQYF. The CDR3 DNA follows: TGTGCCAGCACTCCCCTGAGCGGGGCCGCGGGGACCCAGTACTTC.

This clonotype has at least ten counts. V gene TRBV5-1 combines with J gene TRBJ2-7; 7 bases are shared with TRBD1. The V segment lost 0 bases and the J segment 1 base; nucleotides outside the gene matches: 7. Germline CDR1 is SGHRS and CDR2 is YFSETQ. CDR3 length: 16 amino acids. CDR3 in DNA: TGCGCCAGCAGCTTGGTCCCGGGACAGTCATCCTACGAGCAGTACTTC. Its protein product is CASSLVPGQSSYEQYF.

The rearrangement links TRBV27 to TRBJ2-1; no firm D call. The CDR3 has 17 residues. Trimming stripped 2 bases from V and 0 bases from J, with 14 bases between. Germline CDR1 and CDR2: MNHEY and SMNVEV (reference sequence). The chain's CDR3 is CASSLRTRYSSYNEQFF. The CDR3 nucleotides are TGTGCCAGCAGTTTAAGAACCAGGTATAGCTCCTACAATGAGCAGTTCTTC.

V is TRBV5-1 and J is TRBJ2-1, with D unresolved. V shed 0 bases and J shed 4 bases, with 11 bases lying between them. The CDR3 length is 15 residues. Looked up from germline, CDR1 is SGHRS and CDR2 is YFSETQ. The CDR3 protein is CASSLGLDIYNEQFF. DNA for the CDR3: TGCGCCAGCAGCTTGGGACTTGACATATACAATGAGCAGTTCTTC.